This entry lists 21 T cell receptor beta chains sequenced from one sample in a study of siplizumab effects on memory and regulatory T cells. Method: immunoSEQ multiplex PCR; TCRdb's copy keeps in-frame clones and lacks some. Of tens of thousands of clones listed, 80% to 90% are singletons. Sequenced sample: Tregs sorted from blood. Source of these receptors: a human donor in good health.

This chain connects TRBV7-2 to TRBJ2-1, with D unclear. Germline loops: CDR1 SGHTA, CDR2 FQGNSA. V gave up 4 bases and J gave up 8 bases, with 18 bases separating them. This CDR3 has 15 amino acids. CDR3 DNA: TGTGCCAGCAGCTCCCCGGGTAGATTAGCCCATGAGCAGTTCTTC. Protein: CASSSPGRLAHEQFF.

The genes are TRBV7-8 and TRBJ1-1; TRBD1 aligns across 8 bases. Germline values: CDR1 SGHVS, CDR2 FQNEAQ. The ends lost 1 base at V and 5 bases at J; junction bases unmatched: 6. The CDR3 loop spans 15 amino acids. The CDR3 sequence is CASSLVSDRETEAFF. In nucleotides, the CDR3 is TGTGCCAGCAGCTTAGTCTCGGACAGGGAAACTGAAGCTTTCTTT.

The chain has TRBV4-1 and TRBJ2-1, with D unresolved. Trimming cost V 1 base and J 2 bases, with 12 bases left between them. The CDR3 totals 16 residues. The germline CDR1 and CDR2 sequences are MGHRA and YSYEKL. The CDR3 DNA reads as TGCGCCAGCAGCCAAGTCCCCGGGTCGGCCTACAATGAGCAGTTCTTC. Translating gives CASSQVPGSAYNEQFF.

The chain employs TRBV7-9 and TRBJ2-3; 9 nucleotides agree with TRBD1. V lost 1 base to trimming and J lost 5 bases; unmatched junction nucleotides: 7. Germline loops: CDR1 SEHNR, CDR2 FQNEAQ (reference sequence). This CDR3 has 16 amino acids. In DNA form, the CDR3 reads TGTGCCAGCAGCTTAGTATGGACAGGGGCAGGAGATACGCAGTATTTT. Residues: CASSLVWTGAGDTQYF.

The chain couples TRBV29-1 to TRBJ2-1; D is unresolved. Trimming took off 8 bases at V and 3 bases at J, with 8 bases between the two ends. The CDR3 contains 11 residues. Germline CDR1 reads SQVTM; CDR2 reads ANQGSEA. The CDR3 nucleotides are TGCAGCCCTCGGGTCTACAATGAGCAGTTCTTC. Residues: CSPRVYNEQFF.

V usage is TRBV19 and J usage is TRBJ2-7, with D possibly being TRBD1 or TRBD2 (5 bases each). The V gene's germline CDR1 is LNHDA and CDR2 SQIVND (reference sequence). V was cut by 6 bases and J by 7 bases, with 16 bases left in between. The CDR3 has 13 residues. CDR3 sequence: CASSRDVAREQYF. The DNA for the CDR3 is TGTGCCAGTAGCAGGGACGTGGCACGGGAGCAGTACTTC.

This clone was observed a single time. The chain uses TRBV27 and TRBJ1-5, with D uncertain. The CDR3 loop spans 13 amino acids. Trimming removed 2 bases at V and 7 bases at J, with 9 bases between. In germline, CDR1 is MNHEY, CDR2 SMNVEV (reference sequence). The CDR3 here is CASSLKGRQPQHF. As DNA, the CDR3 is TGTGCCAGCAGTTTAAAGGGTAGGCAGCCCCAGCATTTT.

This clone was found once. This chain links TRBV18 with TRBJ1-1, with 7 bases identical to TRBD1. CDR1 is KGHSH and CDR2 is LQKENI in the germline V gene. V dropped 3 bases and J dropped 4; count of bases not matched to a gene: 8. The CDR3 sequence is 15 residues long. The CDR3 region has the DNA TGTGCCAGCTCACCCCGACAGGGAAGGTCCACTGAAGCTTTCTTT. Protein product: CASSPRQGRSTEAFF.

This clone is a singleton in its sample. The chain is built from TRBV27 and TRBJ2-4; possible D gene TRBD1, 5 bases. Germline V lookup: CDR1 MNHEY, CDR2 SMNVEV (reference sequence). CDR3 size: 15 residues. The V end was cut by 6 bases, the J end by 0 bases, with 12 bases between. The DNA of the CDR3 is TGTGCCAGCAGGCCTCTAGGGGTAGCCAAAAACATTCAGTACTTC. Its protein product is CASRPLGVAKNIQYF.

The chain combines TRBV5-1 with TRBJ2-3; perhaps TRBD2 as D (6 bases). Trimming shortened V by 2 bases and J by 5 bases, and 21 bases separated the two germline ends. Per germline, CDR1 SGHRS and CDR2 YFSETQ. The CDR3 has 17 residues. CDR3 sequence reads: CASSFRRGTGRGDTQYF. The CDR3 nucleotides read TGCGCCAGCAGCTTCCGGCGGGGTACAGGTCGTGGAGATACGCAGTATTTT.

This clone was picked up one time. V gene TRBV6-5 combines with J gene TRBJ2-3; D is ambiguous. Germline-derived CDR1 and CDR2 are MNHEY and SVGAGI. The CDR3 totals 13 residues. The germline V and J ends were trimmed by 6 bases and 4 bases, with 11 bases remaining between them. The CDR3 sequence is CASSPFLADTQYF. The CDR3 DNA sequence: TGTGCCAGCAGCCCCTTTCTTGCAGATACGCAGTATTTT.

This sequence joins TRBV7-9 and TRBJ2-7, with D perhaps matching TRBD2 (6 bases). CDR1 SEHNR and CDR2 FQNEAQ come from the germline V gene (reference sequence). V was cut by 5 bases and J by 5 bases, with 25 bases left in between. CDR3 length: 17 amino acids. The CDR3 region is CASSTGIAVTSLHEQYF. For the CDR3, the DNA is TGTGCCAGCAGCACTGGTATAGCGGTAACTAGCCTACACGAGCAGTACTTC.

This sequence joins TRBV15 and TRBJ2-7; D is possibly TRBD1 (6 bases). The CDR3 covers 14 residues. Trimming removed 1 base from V and 4 bases from J, with 11 bases in between. Germline values: CDR1 LNHNV, CDR2 YYDKDF (reference sequence). The CDR3 sequence is CATSRGTEYYEQYF. The CDR3 DNA follows: TGTGCCACCAGCAGAGGGACAGAGTATTACGAGCAGTACTTC.

The chain has TRBV6-5 and TRBJ2-3; TRBD2 matches at 11 bases. Germline V gene data show CDR1 as MNHEY and CDR2 as SVGAGI. V shed 6 bases, J shed 4 bases, and the junction held 6 bases outside the gene matches. The CDR3 length is 15 residues. The CDR3 DNA reads TGTGCCAGCAGAACCTTAGCGGGAGGGCCAGATACGCAGTATTTT. Amino acids: CASRTLAGGPDTQYF.

The V and J genes are TRBV4-1 and TRBJ2-7; 9 nucleotides match TRBD2. Trimming cost V 0 bases and J 6 bases; bases outside gene matches: 9. Germline assignment: CDR1 MGHRA and CDR2 YSYEKL. This CDR3 has 16 residues. Here the CDR3 DNA reads TGCGCCAGCAGCCAAGAAGGGAATAGCGGGAGCGGCGAGCAGTACTTC. It specifies CASSQEGNSGSGEQYF.

The V and J genes are TRBV11-2 and TRBJ2-7; D might be TRBD1 (5 bases). From germline, CDR1 is SGHAT and CDR2 FQNNGV. This CDR3 spans 13 amino acids. With 6 bases removed from V and 7 bases from J, the gap between germline ends came to 16 bases. The CDR3 protein is CASRSLLGHEQYF. CDR3 nucleotides: TGTGCCAGCAGGTCCCTGCTGGGGCATGAGCAGTACTTC.

This sequence joins TRBV28 and TRBJ1-2, with 10 bases lining up with TRBD1. Germline trimming cut 5 bases from V and 4 bases from J; bases unmatched to any gene: 4. This CDR3 is 14 amino acids long. Germline CDR1 is MDHEN and CDR2 is SYDVKM. Here the CDR3 DNA reads TGTGCCAGCAGTACGGACAGGGGGGGCTATGGCTACACCTTC. This gives the protein CASSTDRGGYGYTF.

This clone was counted a few times. The chain employs TRBV4-3 and TRBJ1-5; no reliable D call. Deletions cut 0 bases from V and 5 bases from J, with 11 bases between. The germline V gene encodes CDR1 LGHNA and CDR2 YSLEER. The CDR3 is 15 residues long. The CDR3 DNA is TGCGCCAGCAGCCAAGATGCGACAAATCATCAGCCCCAGCATTTT. Its translation: CASSQDATNHQPQHF.

V gene TRBV5-8 combines with J gene TRBJ2-7; no reliable D call. Deletions cut 1 base from V and 5 bases from J, with 13 bases between. CDR3 length equals 14 residues. The germline V gene has CDR1 SGHTS and CDR2 YDEGEE. The CDR3 loop is CASSLTNWVDEQYF. The CDR3 bases are TGTGCCAGCAGCTTGACAAACTGGGTCGACGAGCAGTACTTC.

The chain combines TRBV4-1 with TRBJ1-2; D is unclear. Germline V lookup: CDR1 MGHRA, CDR2 YSYEKL. The CDR3 has 13 amino acids. V was cut by 0 bases and J by 6 bases, with 8 bases left in between. DNA of the CDR3: TGCGCCAGCAGCCAAGAAGGGAAGGATGGCTACACCTTC. Translation gives CASSQEGKDGYTF.

A single count supports this clone. The gene calls are TRBV13 and TRBJ2-4; a weak D match, TRBD1 (5 bases). Germline CDR1 PRHDT, CDR2 FYEKMQ (reference sequence). Trimming took 2 bases from V and 4 from J, leaving 12 bases between them. The CDR3 is made up of 15 amino acids. The CDR3 protein is CASSLRLGRKNIQYF. The CDR3 region has the DNA TGTGCCAGCAGCTTAAGGTTGGGGCGAAAAAACATTCAGTACTTC.